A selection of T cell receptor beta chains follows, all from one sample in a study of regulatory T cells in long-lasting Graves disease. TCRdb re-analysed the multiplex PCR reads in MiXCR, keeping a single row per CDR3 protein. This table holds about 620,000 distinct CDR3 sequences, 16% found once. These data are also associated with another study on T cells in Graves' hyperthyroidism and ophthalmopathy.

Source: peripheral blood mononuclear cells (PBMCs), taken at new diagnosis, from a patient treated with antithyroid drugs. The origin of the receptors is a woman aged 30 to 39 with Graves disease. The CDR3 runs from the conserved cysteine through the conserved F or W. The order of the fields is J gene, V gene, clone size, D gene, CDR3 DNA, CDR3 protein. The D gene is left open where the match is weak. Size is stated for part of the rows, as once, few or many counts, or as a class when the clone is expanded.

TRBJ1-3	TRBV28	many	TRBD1	TGTGCCAGCAGTTTGACAGGGCTGGTGACGGGAAACACCATATATTTT	CASSLTGLVTGNTIYF
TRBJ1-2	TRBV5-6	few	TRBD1	TGTGCCAGCAGCCTCTGGGGGGCAGGGGGCGATTCTGGCTACACCTTC	CASSLWGAGGDSGYTF
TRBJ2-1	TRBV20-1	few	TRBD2	TGCAGTGCTGGACTAATAGCGGGAGTAGCGGGAAATGAGCAGTTCTTC	CSAGLIAGVAGNEQFF
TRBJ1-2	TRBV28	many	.	TGTGCCAGCAGCCCGGGTGACTCTATGAGCTACACCTTC	CASSPGDSMSYTF
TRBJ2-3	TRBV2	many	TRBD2	TGTGCCAGCAGGGAACTAGCGGGAGTAGGAGATACGCAGTATTTT	CASRELAGVGDTQYF
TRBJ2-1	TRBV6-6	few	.	TGTGCCAGCAGTTACTCGGGGTTCAATGAGCAGTTCTTC	CASSYSGFNEQFF
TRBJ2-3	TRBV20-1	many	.	TGCAGTGCTAGACGCTTACAGCAACGAGGGGTCACAGATACGCAGTATTTT	CSARRLQQRGVTDTQYF
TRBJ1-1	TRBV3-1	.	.	TGTGTCAGCAGAAGTAACGAAGGACAGTCTCGTAGAGCTTTCTTT	CVSRSNEGQSRRAFF
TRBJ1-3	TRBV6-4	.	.	TGTGCCAGCTCCCAGTATAGATCTGGAAACACCATATATTTT	CASSQYRSGNTIYF
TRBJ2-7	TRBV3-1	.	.	TGTGCCAGCAGCCAAATCCCGGCCTACGAGCAGTACTTC	CASSQIPAYEQYF
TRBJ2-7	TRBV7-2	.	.	TGTGCCAGCAGCCCACAGACAGCCTACGAGCAGTACTTC	CASSPQTAYEQYF
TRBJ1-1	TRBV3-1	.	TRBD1	TGTGCCAGCAACCAGTTTCAGACAGGGAGTGAAGCTTTCTTT	CASNQFQTGSEAFF
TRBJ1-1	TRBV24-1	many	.	TGTGCCACCAGTGATTATAGGGGCGTCGCTGAAGCTTTCTTT	CATSDYRGVAEAFF
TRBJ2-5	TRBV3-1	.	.	TGTGCCAGCAGCCAGCAGGGATGGTACCAAGAGACCCAGTACTTC	CASSQQGWYQETQYF
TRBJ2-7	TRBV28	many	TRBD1	TGTGCCAGCGTGTCCGGGACAGCCAGCTCCTACGAGCAGTACTTC	CASVSGTASSYEQYF
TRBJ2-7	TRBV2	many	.	TGTGCCAGCAGTGAAGGGGAGACTAGTATTTACTACGAGCAGTACTTC	CASSEGETSIYYEQYF
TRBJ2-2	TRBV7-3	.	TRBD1	TGTGCCAGCAGCTTACTGTCCAGGGGGCGATTGAACACCGGGGAGCTGTTTTTT	CASSLLSRGRLNTGELFF
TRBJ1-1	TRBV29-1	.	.	TGCAGCGTTGAGATAGGCCCTGAAGCTTTCTTT	CSVEIGPEAFF
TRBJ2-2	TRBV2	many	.	TGTGCCAGCAGTAGCGTCAGGGGACCGACCGGGGAGCTGTTTTTT	CASSSVRGPTGELFF
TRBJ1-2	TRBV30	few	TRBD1	TGTGCCTGGAATGCAGGACAGGGGGCCAGAGTCTATGGCTACACCTTC	CAWNAGQGARVYGYTF
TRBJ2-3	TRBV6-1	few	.	TGTGCCAGCAGTGAGTCTAGTAGCCCCTATCCCACAGATACGCAGTATTTT	CASSESSSPYPTDTQYF
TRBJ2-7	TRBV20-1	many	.	TGCAGTGCTAGACCGGGGCGAGCAGTCTACGAGCAGTACTTC	CSARPGRAVYEQYF
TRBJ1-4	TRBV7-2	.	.	TGTGCCAGCAGCCAGGGATGGTTCGAGGAAGGTGAAAAACTGTTTTTT	CASSQGWFEEGEKLFF
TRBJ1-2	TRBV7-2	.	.	TGTGCCAGCAGCTCGCTAGGACCGATAGCTAACTATGGCCACACCTTC	CASSSLGPIANYGHTF
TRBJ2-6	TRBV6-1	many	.	TGTGCCAGCACCTTAGGCCACTCTGGGGCCAACGTCCTGACTTTC	CASTLGHSGANVLTF
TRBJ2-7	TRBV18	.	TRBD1	TGTGCCAGCTCAAAGACAGGGCTCGAGCAGTACTTC	CASSKTGLEQYF
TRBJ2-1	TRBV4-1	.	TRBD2	TGCGCCAGCAGCGAGAGACTAGCCGCCAATGAGCAGTTCTTC	CASSERLAANEQFF
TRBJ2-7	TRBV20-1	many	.	TGCAGTGGAGTTTTAGGTGGGGAGCAGTACTTC	CSGVLGGEQYF
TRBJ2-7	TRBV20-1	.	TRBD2	TGCAGTGCTAGAGATCAGCGGGAGGCATCCTACGAGCAGTACTTC	CSARDQREASYEQYF
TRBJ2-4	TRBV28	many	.	TGTGCCAGCAGTTGGGATAAAGGGGCCAAAAACATTCAGTACTTC	CASSWDKGAKNIQYF
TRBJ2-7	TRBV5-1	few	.	TGCGCCAGCAGCCCTAATTCTGACAGGATATACGAGCAGTACTTC	CASSPNSDRIYEQYF
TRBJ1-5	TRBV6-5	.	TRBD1	TGTGCCAGCAGTTACCAAGGACAGGGCAATCAGCCCCAGCATTTT	CASSYQGQGNQPQHF
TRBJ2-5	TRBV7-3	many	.	TGTGCCAGCGGGGGGAGCGGGGAGACCCAGTACTTC	CASGGSGETQYF
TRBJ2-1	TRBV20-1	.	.	TGCAGTGCTAGAGATCAAGCTAGCGACCGGTTTGAGCAGTTCTTC	CSARDQASDRFEQFF
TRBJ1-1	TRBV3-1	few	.	TGTGCCAGCAGCCCTCTCCGTGAGAACACTGAAGCTTTCTTT	CASSPLRENTEAFF
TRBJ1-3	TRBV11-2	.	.	TGTGCCAGCAGCTTACGATTTTTGCAGGGTAGTGGTCTTGGAAACACCATATATTTT	CASSLRFLQGSGLGNTIYF
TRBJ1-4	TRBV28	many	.	TGTGCCAGCGAGGCAGGGGCTAATGAAAAACTGTTTTTT	CASEAGANEKLFF
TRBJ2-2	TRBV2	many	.	TGTGCCAGCAGTGAGTACAAGTCCACCGGGGAGCTGTTTTTT	CASSEYKSTGELFF